This T cell receptor beta chain emerged from a study of T cells expressing NK-cell markers. TCR beta libraries carry UMIs added by 5'RACE template switching. TCRdb reprocessed the 5' RACE reads; each CDR3 protein has one entry and no DNA is given. With some 190,000 distinct CDR3 sequences in the sample, the ten largest clones hold over 20%. The CDR3 covers 15 residues. CDR1 and CDR2 from the germline V gene are SNHLY and FYNNEI. What was sequenced was blood T cells: a sorted CD56 or NKG2C T cell subset, CD4+ or CD8+ T cells, or bulk PBMC T cells (not recorded which). V and J are TRBV2 and TRBJ2-1; without DNA, the TCRdb call of TRBD1 cannot be checked. This clonotype originated in a man aged 18-75 years in good health. The CDR3 sequence: CASRSGTGLDNEQFF.